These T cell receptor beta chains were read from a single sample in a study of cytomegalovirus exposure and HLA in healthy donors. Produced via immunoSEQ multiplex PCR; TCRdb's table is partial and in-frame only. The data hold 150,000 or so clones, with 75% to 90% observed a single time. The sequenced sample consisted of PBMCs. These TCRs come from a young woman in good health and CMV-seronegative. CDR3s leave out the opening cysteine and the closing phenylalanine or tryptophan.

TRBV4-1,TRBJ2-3,ASSGHTDTQY
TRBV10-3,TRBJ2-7,AISGLAGTEEQY
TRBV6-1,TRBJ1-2,ASSEGRYHGYT
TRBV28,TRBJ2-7,ASRTGEAVYEQY
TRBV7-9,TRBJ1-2,ASFNNEGASYGYT
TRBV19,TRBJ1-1,ASSLTQNTEAF
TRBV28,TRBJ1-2,ASSLPTGFDGYT
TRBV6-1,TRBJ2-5,ASRVAGGKETQY
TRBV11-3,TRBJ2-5,ASSLAGQTQETQY
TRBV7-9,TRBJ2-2,ASSLPTGELF
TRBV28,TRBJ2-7,ASSSPAGGYEQY
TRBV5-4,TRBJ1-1,ASSSRVTEAF
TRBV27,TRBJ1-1,ASSPIGTGGVVAF
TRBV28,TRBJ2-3,ASSEEGDTQY
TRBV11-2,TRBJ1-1,ASSLGVRGKTEAF
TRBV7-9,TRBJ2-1,ASSKGDPRHNEQF
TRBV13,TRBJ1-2,ASSLGTELRGYT
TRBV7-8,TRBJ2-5,ASSSPQGPAQETQY
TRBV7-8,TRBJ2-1,ASSLTEFEQF
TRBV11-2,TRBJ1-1,ASSSGLRNTEAF
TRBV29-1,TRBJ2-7,SVRTQGPPYEQY
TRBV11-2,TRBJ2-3,ASSLGLAGGPAGDTQY
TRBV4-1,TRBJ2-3,ASSQGWAVTDTQY
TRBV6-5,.,ASSYSTAAYEQY
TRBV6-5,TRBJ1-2,ASSYSSGLYHYGYT
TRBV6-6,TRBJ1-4,ASSYSRGATNEKLF
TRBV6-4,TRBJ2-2,ASPLCEGPQRESDGELF
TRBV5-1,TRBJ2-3,ASSLAGGAPSGTDTQY
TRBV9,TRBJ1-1,ASSVAPPKGATEAF
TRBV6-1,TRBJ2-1,ASSASGLAAL
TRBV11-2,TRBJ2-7,ASSLGLAYEQY
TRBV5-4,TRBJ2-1,ASSLTSGGEQF
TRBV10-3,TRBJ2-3,AIRTSTDTQY
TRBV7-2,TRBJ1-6,ASSLERGRYSPLH
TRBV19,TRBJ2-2,ASSTFYPQIAGGELF
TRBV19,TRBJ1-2,ASSPSGGSSYGYT
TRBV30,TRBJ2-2,AWRRGITTGELF
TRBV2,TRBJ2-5,ASRFSEETQY
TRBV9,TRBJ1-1,ASSPRQGWGVKEAF
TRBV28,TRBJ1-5,ASSLWSGQPVNQPQH
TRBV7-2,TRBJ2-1,ASSFGPGEYNEQF
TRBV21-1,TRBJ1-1,ASSNPQGWDGAF
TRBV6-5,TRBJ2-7,ASSYSAGPLSYEQY
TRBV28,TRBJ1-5,ASSQENYQPQH
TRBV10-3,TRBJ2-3,AIRGASGGAGADTQY
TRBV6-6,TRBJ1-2,ASRYGDRVFSGYT
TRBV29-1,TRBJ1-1,SVEDWEQGLTEAF
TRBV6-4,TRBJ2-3,ASSERDSNTDTQY
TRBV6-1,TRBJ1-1,ASSGGGADTEAF
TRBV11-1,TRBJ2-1,ASSLRGVYNEQF
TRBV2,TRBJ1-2,AYGQAGGYT
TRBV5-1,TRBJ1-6,ASSLGTGLYSPLH